This T cell receptor beta chain was recovered during a study of shared clonotypes between healthy human individuals. General study results and limits: Naive subsets usually exceeded memory subsets in estimated richness.

The repertoire was sequenced with immunoSEQ multiplex PCR; TCRdb's copy has only in-frame clones and lacks some. Found here are approximately 2.3 million clones, over 90% of them singletons; the top ten hold 0.39%. This clone turned up a few times. The target antigen is unknown. Other nucleotide sequences from this sample produce the same CDR3. Sample: naive CD4+ T cells from PBMCs. Subset in this sample: CD45RA+ positively selected. This clonotype was obtained from a man between 18 and 35 years old in good health. Some clones in this sample may be carry-over from other donors' samples.

CDR3 nucleotides: TGTGCCAGCAGCTTAGGTACAGGGGACAATCAGCCCCAGCATTTT. It translates to CASSLGTGDNQPQHF. The chain has TRBV7-9 and TRBJ1-5; 7 bases are shared with TRBD1. This CDR3 has 15 residues. Germline V gene sequence: CDR1 SEHNR, CDR2 FQNEAQ (reference sequence). V dropped 1 base and J dropped 3; count of bases not matched to a gene: 3.